These 13 T cell receptor beta chains came from one sample sequenced in a study of blood T cell repertoires in COVID-19. Repertoires were generated with immunoSEQ multiplex PCR, while TCRdb's copy carries only in-frame clones and drops some. The sample holds about 160,000 clones, roughly 88% seen once. Sequenced sample: peripheral blood. The receptors here all came from a man at least 80 years old with COVID-19, enrolled during active disease.

V and J are TRBV7-3 and TRBJ2-5; the match to TRBD1 covers 8 bases. Trimming at V came to 4 bases and at J to 5 bases, leaving 6 bases not matched to a gene. Germline V gene sequence: CDR1 SGHTA, CDR2 FQGTGA. This CDR3 is built from 14 residues. Here the CDR3 reads CASSSQGAAETQYF. The CDR3 DNA sequence: TGTGCCAGCAGCTCTCAGGGGGCGGCTGAGACCCAGTACTTC.

The chain joins TRBV4-1 to TRBJ2-2; 7 bases map to TRBD2. The CDR3 is 13 residues long. The germline V gene encodes CDR1 MGHRA and CDR2 YSYEKL. Trimming cost V 4 bases and J 9 bases; bases outside gene matches: 5. The CDR3 loop is CASSLPGGRELFF. The DNA for the CDR3 is TGCGCCAGCAGCCTCCCGGGGGGACGGGAGCTGTTTTTT.

This clone has only a few counts. The rearrangement uses TRBV3-1 (or the pseudogene TRBV3-2) and TRBJ1-2, with 7 bases aligning to TRBD1. The V gene end was trimmed by 5 bases and the J gene end by 4 bases; junction bases not matched to a gene: 19. CDR3 length: 18 residues. In germline, CDR1 is LGHDT, CDR2 YNNKEL (reference sequence). The CDR3 loop is CASSYTPRRQGGGYGYTF. Here the CDR3 DNA reads TGTGCCAGCAGCTACACACCACGCAGACAGGGCGGAGGCTATGGCTACACCTTC.

This rearrangement joins TRBV5-4 to TRBJ1-1; TRBD1 might be the D (5 bases). This CDR3 region has 15 residues. Per the germline V gene, CDR1 is SGHNT and CDR2 is YYREEE (reference sequence). V was clipped by 5 bases and J by 3 bases, with 17 bases between them. The CDR3 here is CASRTGAGGDTEAFF. The CDR3 nucleotides read TGTGCCAGCAGAACCGGGGCCGGAGGGGACACTGAAGCTTTCTTT.

The V gene is TRBV5-4, the J gene TRBJ1-4; TRBD1 is a possible D gene (5 bases). In germline, CDR1 is SGHNT, CDR2 YYREEE (reference sequence). Trimming pared 4 bases from V and 6 bases from J, leaving 13 bases between. The CDR3 totals 14 residues. The CDR3 region has the DNA TGTGCCAGCAGCCAAGGCGGGGCTGATGAAAAACTGTTTTTT. Protein sequence: CASSQGGADEKLFF.

As to this clone: Other DNA variants within this sample encode the same CDR3. V is TRBV4-2 and J is TRBJ2-2, with D maybe TRBD2 (6 bases). Germline V CDR1 and CDR2: LGHNA, YNFKEQ. The V end lost 0 bases, the J end lost 2 bases, and 13 bases lay between the germline ends. The length of the CDR3 is 17 residues. The CDR3 is CASSQENRGANTGELFF. CDR3 in DNA: TGTGCCAGCAGCCAAGAGAACCGCGGGGCTAACACCGGGGAGCTGTTTTTT.

This rearrangement joins TRBV4-1 to TRBJ1-1, with TRBD1 as a possible D gene (6 bases). V was clipped by 0 bases and J by 10 bases, with 18 bases between them. The CDR3 runs to 15 residues. Per the germline V gene, CDR1 is MGHRA and CDR2 is YSYEKL. The CDR3 nucleotides are TGCGCCAGCAGCCAAGATCAGGTTGGGGGCTTAGTAGCTTTCTTT. It encodes CASSQDQVGGLVAFF.

The chain carries TRBV7-9 and TRBJ1-1; tentative D call: TRBD1 (6 bases). V lost 8 bases and J lost 3, with 16 bases in between. This CDR3 region has 14 residues. Germline-derived CDR1 and CDR2 are SEHNR and FQNEAQ (reference sequence). CDR3 in amino acids: CASVDSGRYTEAFF. DNA for the CDR3: TGTGCCAGCGTGGACAGTGGGCGGTACACTGAAGCTTTCTTT.

The chain links TRBV18 to TRBJ2-1; TRBD2 matches at 10 bases. The CDR3 runs 15 residues. V trimming: 6 bases; J trimming: 6 bases; junction bases outside the gene matches: 8. Germline lookup yields CDR1 KGHSH and CDR2 LQKENI. The DNA of the CDR3 is TGTGCCAGCTCCCAAAGCGGGGGGGCCTTCAATGAGCAGTTCTTC. It encodes CASSQSGGAFNEQFF.

This clone was detected a few times. The V and J genes are TRBV11-2 and TRBJ2-2, with 8 bases aligning to TRBD1. V shed 5 bases, J shed 6 bases, and the junction held 11 bases outside the gene matches. The CDR3 extends over 16 amino acids. The germline V gene has CDR1 SGHAT and CDR2 FQNNGV. The CDR3 region has the DNA TGTGCCAGCAGCCTCCTCCAACAGGGGGGTTCCGGGGAGCTGTTTTTT. Translating it yields CASSLLQQGGSGELFF.

The chain joins TRBV19 to TRBJ1-4, with D possibly TRBD1 on 6 matching bases. Trimming removed 4 bases from V and 0 bases from J, with 12 bases in between. Germline V lookup: CDR1 LNHDA, CDR2 SQIVND (reference sequence). The length of the CDR3 is 16 residues. The CDR3 DNA is TGTGCCAGTAGTACTACAGGGCTATCAACTAATGAAAAACTGTTTTTT. It encodes CASSTTGLSTNEKLFF. Based on the CDR3 plus reference TRBV19 and TRBJ1-4, the full variable domain is DGGITQSPKYLFRKEGQNVTLSCEQNLNHDAMYWYRQDPGQGLRLIYYSQIVNDFQKGDIAEGYSVSREKKESFPLTVTSAQKNPTAFYLCASSTTGLSTNEKLFFGSGTQLSVL.

A word on this clone: In the same sample, other DNA sequences code for this CDR3. The chain combines TRBV19 with TRBJ1-1, with a weak D call TRBD1 (6 bases). This CDR3 is 13 amino acids long. Germline values: CDR1 LNHDA, CDR2 SQIVND (reference sequence). The V end was cut by 1 base, the J end by 3 bases, with 6 bases between. The CDR3 region has the DNA TGTGCCAGTAGTATAGCAGGGGACACTGAAGCTTTCTTT. Amino acid sequence: CASSIAGDTEAFF.

The CDR3 reads CASSLRGQSTDTQYF. CDR3 DNA sequence: TGTGCCAGCAGCTTAAGGGGACAGAGCACAGATACGCAGTATTTT. This rearrangement joins TRBV7-3 to TRBJ2-3, with 7 bases fitting TRBD1. The J segment lost 0 bases and the V segment lost 1 base, leaving 1 base of the junction unmatched. CDR1 SGHTA and CDR2 FQGTGA come from the germline V gene. The CDR3 length is 15 residues. Based on the CDR3 plus reference TRBV7-3 and TRBJ2-3, the full variable domain is GAGVSQTPSNKVTEKGKYVELRCDPISGHTALYWYRQSLGQGPEFLIYFQGTGAADDSGLPNDRFFAVRPEGSVSTLKIQRTERGDSAVYLCASSLRGQSTDTQYFGPGTRLTVL.